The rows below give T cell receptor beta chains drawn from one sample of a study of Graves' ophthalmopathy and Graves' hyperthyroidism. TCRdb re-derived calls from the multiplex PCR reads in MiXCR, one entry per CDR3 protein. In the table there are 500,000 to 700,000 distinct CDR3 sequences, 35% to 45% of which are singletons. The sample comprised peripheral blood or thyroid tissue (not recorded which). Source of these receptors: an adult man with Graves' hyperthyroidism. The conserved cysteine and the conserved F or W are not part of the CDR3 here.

ASSVGVSSHEQY	TRBV9	TRBJ2-7
SVEEAGANYGYT	TRBV29-1	TRBJ1-2
ASSQAQGNLH	TRBV3-1	TRBJ1-5
ASSLGRTSGGAGETQY	TRBV7-2	TRBJ2-5
AISSGTGGAGEQY	TRBV10-3	TRBJ2-7
ASSILRGGNTEAF	TRBV19	TRBJ1-1
ASSSTESGNTIY	TRBV7-9	TRBJ1-3
ASNWDRGSDTQY	TRBV7-2	TRBJ2-3
ASSRMDSNYGYT	TRBV28	TRBJ1-2
ASSTGGTGGDTQY	TRBV5-4	TRBJ2-3
ASSNVGTGPFSGVLT	TRBV28	TRBJ2-6
ASSYPTGRSYEQY	TRBV28	TRBJ2-7
AISDASGRSYEQY	TRBV10-3	TRBJ2-7
ASSRRAGEKLF	TRBV12-3/TRBV12-4	TRBJ1-4
ASGLGGKETQY	TRBV7-9	TRBJ2-5
ATSDFAPGRGTGELF	TRBV24-1	TRBJ2-2
ASSEHWDGSTDTQY	TRBV2	TRBJ2-3
AIRDRVNEKLF	TRBV10-3	TRBJ1-4
SATPGGGTEAF	TRBV20-1	TRBJ1-1
ASSPCSGRAGEQY	TRBV7-8	TRBJ2-7
ASSLVPPGVHSSSYNSPLH	TRBV7-2	TRBJ1-6
ATSDSSGRAETQY	TRBV24-1	TRBJ2-5
ASSLKAGGYT	TRBV7-3	TRBJ1-2
ASSETRSSYNEQF	TRBV7-2	TRBJ2-1
ASSLSGPETQY	TRBV5-1	TRBJ2-5
ASSVEDRFNQPQH	TRBV9	TRBJ1-5
ASSFRLAGATEQY	TRBV7-2	TRBJ2-7
ASSIGGELF	TRBV19	TRBJ2-2
ASSLEGASYEQY	TRBV5-8	TRBJ2-7
SVGQGQNIQY	TRBV29-1	TRBJ2-4
ASGARNTGELF	TRBV10-3	TRBJ2-2
ASSLWVREGGEKLF	TRBV7-3	TRBJ1-4
ASSPSTGSTYEQY	TRBV11-3	TRBJ2-7
ASRPATGTDQPQH	TRBV6-6	TRBJ1-5
AIKGPWEETQY	TRBV10-3	TRBJ2-5
ASSIPGGLDTEAF	TRBV2	TRBJ1-1
TSSYSRSQETQY	TRBV10-3	TRBJ2-5
ASSLASPNEQY	TRBV27	TRBJ2-7
ASSRDRDPGKLF	TRBV10-1	TRBJ1-4
ASSRTGGRSSYEQY	TRBV7-9	TRBJ2-7
ASSEGYSYQETQY	TRBV6-5	TRBJ2-5
ASSQDAPSGFNEQF	TRBV7-9	.
ASSRLRTGATDTQY	TRBV12-3/TRBV12-4	TRBJ2-3
ASSLRDSSTEAF	TRBV6-6	TRBJ1-1
ASRTGQQPQH	TRBV12-3/TRBV12-4	TRBJ1-5
SARQGTGQPQH	TRBV20-1	TRBJ1-5
ASSPGLAGVGEQY	TRBV19	TRBJ2-7